The 8 T cell receptor beta chains listed next were all sequenced from one sample in a study of blood T cell repertoires in COVID-19. Sequenced by immunoSEQ multiplex PCR; TCRdb stores in-frame clones only, minus some. Of some 70,000 clones listed, about 88% are singletons. Specimen: PBMCs or T cells enriched from blood (not recorded which). These receptors all stem from a woman aged 40 to 50 who had recovered from COVID-19.

This CDR3 is CASSSDRYEQYF. The CDR3 DNA follows: TGTGCCAGCAGCTCCGACAGATACGAGCAGTACTTC. J is TRBJ2-7 and V is TRBV6-5; tentative D call: TRBD1 (5 bases). Germline assignment: CDR1 MNHEY and CDR2 SVGAGI. Trimming removed 6 bases from V and 4 bases from J, with 10 bases in between. The CDR3 has 12 amino acids.

V usage is TRBV21-1 and J usage is TRBJ2-3; the table names TRBD2, a call not compared with the DNA. TRBV21-1 is labeled a pseudogene. The CDR3 has 15 amino acids. CDR3 bases: TGTGCCAGCGGCACCCCGAGGAGGGTGAAAAATACGCAGTATTTT. Translation gives CASGTPRRVKNTQYF.

V is TRBV5-6 and J is TRBJ2-7, with 7 bases lining up with TRBD1. The length of the CDR3 is 15 residues. CDR1 is SGHDT and CDR2 is YYEEEE in the germline V gene. V lost 0 bases, J lost 0 bases, and 3 bases stayed unmatched. The CDR3 loop is CASSLVSGGSYEQYF. CDR3 nucleotide sequence: TGTGCCAGCAGCTTGGTGTCAGGGGGCTCCTACGAGCAGTACTTC.

The chain employs TRBV7-8 and TRBJ1-2; 8 bases line up with TRBD1. The trim removed 8 bases at V and 8 bases at J, leaving 19 bases unmatched. CDR1 and CDR2 from the germline V gene are SGHVS and FQNEAQ. The CDR3 runs to 16 residues. CDR3 residues: CASLGPGQGKTGGYTF. CDR3 DNA: TGTGCCAGCTTAGGCCCCGGACAGGGAAAAACGGGGGGCTACACCTTC.

The V gene is TRBV24-1, the J gene TRBJ2-7, with a weak D call TRBD1 (5 bases). The V gene's germline CDR1 is KGHDR and CDR2 SFDVKD. The CDR3 loop spans 14 amino acids. V was clipped by 4 bases and J by 0 bases, with 9 bases between them. The CDR3 loop is CATSESDISYEQYF. CDR3 DNA: TGTGCCACCAGTGAATCGGACATCTCCTACGAGCAGTACTTC.

This chain joins TRBV18 and TRBJ2-7; 7 bases line up with TRBD1. V shed 2 bases, J shed 3 bases, and the junction held 19 bases outside the gene matches. Looked up from germline, CDR1 is KGHSH and CDR2 is LQKENI. The CDR3 spans 19 residues. The CDR3 here is CASSPRVGGEGQRLYEQYF. The CDR3 nucleotides read TGTGCCAGCTCACCAAGGGTAGGAGGTGAGGGACAGAGACTCTACGAGCAGTACTTC.

The chain joins TRBV11-2 to TRBJ2-7; TRBD2 matches 13 bases. The CDR3 loop spans 17 amino acids. Germline CDR1 SGHAT, CDR2 FQNNGV. V gave up 5 bases and J gave up 6 bases; unmatched junction bases: 13. CDR3 loop: CASSLYTTSGGAGEQYF. The CDR3 DNA follows: TGTGCCAGCAGCCTCTACACTACTAGCGGGGGGGCGGGCGAGCAGTACTTC.

This clone appeared a few times. The CDR3, as DNA: TGTGCCAGCAGCTTATATGGTAGCCCTAATGAAAAACTGTTTTTT. Its translation is CASSLYGSPNEKLFF. The rearrangement joins TRBV7-3 to TRBJ1-4; D unresolved. The germline V gene encodes CDR1 SGHTA and CDR2 FQGTGA. The CDR3 is 15 amino acids. V lost 2 bases and J 3 bases, leaving 10 bases between the germline ends.